Reported below is one TCR beta chain. Its antigen is not yet known. No base qualities exist here, and no much larger clone lies one base off it. Collaborating institutions collected whole blood in K2EDTA tubes following their own protocols. For TCRbeta analysis, collaborator samples were shipped as frozen whole blood, as isolated PBMCs, or as DNA extracted from either sample type. The CDR3 holds 15 amino acids from the cysteine to the phenylalanine. CDR3 DNA is the only sequence kept; it has 45 bases, read in frame from the first base. Looking up the germline V gene yields CDR1 SGHRS and CDR2 YFSETQ. V is pruned by 0 bases and J by 4 bases, leaving 3 bases of the junction without a gene match. The immunoSEQ Assay, a bias-controlled multiplex PCR, was used to amplify TCRbeta CDR3 regions from genomic DNA. In the paper's pipeline: The number of nucleated cells in each sample was estimated by amplification of reference gene primers within the assay. Sequence reads were collapsed and filtered to measure the absolute abundance of every unique TCRbeta CDR3 rearrangement. For each sample, productive Simpson clonality was calculated by taking the square root of Simpson's diversity index across productive rearrangements. This is the immuneACCESS table as TCRdb keeps it, with only in-frame sequences that have V and J called. A part of the clones is gone; compared with another copy, unresolved V genes explain less than half, and the rest is unexplained. V and J calls plus clone size are reproduced from that table; the DNA served to infer D and trimming. In this sample the table shows around 140,000 clones, around 82% of which occur a single time. The top ten clones comprise 1.4% of the sample.

This sample was included in a study of blood T cell repertoires in COVID-19 (dated by TCRdb to the early 2020s). For the wider study: The collaborator samples originated in the United States, Italy and Spain and spanned the acute and convalescent phases of COVID-19. A freely available public database, intended as a resource for researchers studying the immune response to SARS-CoV-2, is where the repertoires were released. Samples were obtained from the ongoing ImmuneRACE study (first 160 participants) and from 1,000 to 1,500 subjects provided by 6 global collaborators. HLA class I and class II types, where available, came from metadata supplied by the sample provider rather than from assay-based typing. Sample metadata almost always included a de-identified subject ID, COVID-19 status, age in years and sex. Deeply sampled blood TCRbeta repertoires from subjects exposed to, actively infected with, or recovered from COVID-19 were included in the dataset. The material from the prospective study consisted of cDNA or gDNA derived from T cells, B-cell-depleted T cells, or PBMCs.

What the work shows at the level of the full study, not this receptor alone: Clinical and demographic metadata were provided uncurated, with the amount varying by source and participant.

The TCR sequence derives from a man aged 55 to 69 with acute or convalescent COVID-19. In this chain, TRBV5-1 is recombined with TRBJ2-1, with TRBD1 identical over 8 junction bases. The material sequenced was peripheral blood. The sequence in DNA is TGCGCCAGCAGCTTGGTGCAGGGGGCTTACAATGAGCAGTTCTTC. Its protein is CASSLVQGAYNEQFF.